Listed below are T cell receptor beta chains from one sample, sequenced in a study of cytomegalovirus exposure and HLA in healthy donors. Produced via immunoSEQ multiplex PCR; TCRdb's table is partial and in-frame only. Here the sample spans roughly 63,000 clones, 75% being singletons. Sample: PBMCs. The receptors here all came from a woman in her thirties or forties in good health and CMV-seropositive. Both conserved end residues are part of each CDR3. The D gene is left open where the match is weak. Not all rows give a size; the values are once, few, many and, for expanded clones, a class.

cdr3_length j_call v_call d_call clone_size cdr3_nt cdr3_aa
13 TRBJ2-1 TRBV27 NA NA TGTGCCAGCACCTGGGGGCCTCACAATGAGCAGTTCTTC CASTWGPHNEQFF
13 TRBJ2-7 TRBV6-5 TRBD2 few TGTGCCAGCAGTGCCGGACTAGCGGGCGAGCAGTACTTC CASSAGLAGEQYF
16 TRBJ1-5 TRBV7-9 TRBD1 NA TGTTCCAGCAGCTTATTGGGACAGGGTGAGCCGCAGCCCCAGCATTTT CSSSLLGQGEPQPQHF
13 TRBJ1-1 TRBV5-1 NA NA TGCGCCAGCAGCTTTGGAGGGTTCACTGAAGCTTTCTTT CASSFGGFTEAFF
14 TRBJ2-7 TRBV5-1 NA NA TGCGCCAGCAGCCCTATCGAGGCGACCTACGAGCAGTACTTC CASSPIEATYEQYF
13 TRBJ2-7 TRBV18 NA few TGTGCCAGCTCACCCACGTTCGAGTACGAGCAGTACTTC CASSPTFEYEQYF
14 TRBJ1-1 TRBV27 NA NA TGTGCCAGCAGTTTAGAACAGAGCGGACTGGGCACTTTCTTT CASSLEQSGLGTFF
14 TRBJ2-7 TRBV6-5 NA NA TGTGCCAGCACCTCACGACACGTCTCCTACGAGCAGTACTTC CASTSRHVSYEQYF
12 TRBJ2-3 TRBV10-1 NA NA TGCGCCAGCAGCGACAGCGCAGATACGCAGTATTTT CASSDSADTQYF
11 TRBJ2-7 TRBV13 NA NA TGTGCCAGCAGCTTCGGAGACGAGCAGTACTTC CASSFGDEQYF
13 TRBJ1-6 TRBV6-4 NA NA TGTGCCAGCAGTGCGCTGGTCGGTTCACCCCTCCACTTT CASSALVGSPLHF
10 TRBJ2-1 TRBV7-3 NA NA TGTGCCAGCGTCCCGAATGAGCAGTTCTTC CASVPNEQFF
15 TRBJ1-1 TRBV9 TRBD1 NA TGTGCCAGCAGCGCCGGACAGGTGGGGAACACTGAAGCTTTCTTT CASSAGQVGNTEAFF
16 TRBJ2-2 TRBV6-4 NA NA TGTGCCAGCAGTGACTCAGCCGGTCAGAACACCGGGGAGCTGTTTTTT CASSDSAGQNTGELFF
14 TRBJ1-1 TRBV30 NA few TGTGCCTGGACCTTCGCGGGGGTGGCCACTGAAGCTTTCTTT CAWTFAGVATEAFF
15 TRBJ1-4 TRBV7-2 NA NA TGTGCCAGCAGCCGACAGGTCAGCACTAATGAAAAACTGTTTTTT CASSRQVSTNEKLFF
17 TRBJ2-1 TRBV19 NA NA TGTGCCAGTAGTACCGCGTTTGGCAGGGCAAACTACAATGAGCAGTTCTTC CASSTAFGRANYNEQFF
17 TRBJ2-7 TRBV10-1 NA NA TGCGCCAGCAGAAAGGAAAAATTCGGGTCTCTTCCTTACGAGCAGTACTTC CASRKEKFGSLPYEQYF
11 TRBJ2-1 TRBV7-2 NA few TGTGCCAGCAGCTCTCTTTATGAGCAGTTCTTC CASSSLYEQFF
14 TRBJ2-7 TRBV15 TRBD1 NA TGTGCCACCAGCGGACGACAGGGGGTATACGAGCAGTACTTC CATSGRQGVYEQYF
15 TRBJ2-2 TRBV5-5 TRBD1 few TGTGCCAGCACCGGGACAGGGGGCAACACCGGGGAGCTGTTTTTT CASTGTGGNTGELFF
15 TRBJ2-5 TRBV30 TRBD2 NA TGTGCCTGGAGCACCAGGGCGGGGGTGCGAGAGACCCAGTACTTC CAWSTRAGVRETQYF
13 TRBJ2-5 TRBV19 NA NA TGTGCCAGTAGTATCGGGGGAAGTGGGACCCAGTACTTC CASSIGGSGTQYF
14 TRBJ2-1 TRBV5-1 NA once TGCGCCAGCAGTCTACAGGGTTCCTACAATGAGCAGTTCTTC CASSLQGSYNEQFF
16 TRBJ2-3 TRBV4-2 TRBD1 NA TGTGCCAGCAGCCAAGATTCGGGGACAGGGGCAGATACGCAGTATTTT CASSQDSGTGADTQYF
18 TRBJ2-3 TRBV7-9 TRBD2 NA TGTTCCAGCAGCTTAGGGGAGACTAGCGGGGGGCCCTCGGATACGCAGTATTTT CSSSLGETSGGPSDTQYF
17 TRBJ1-3 TRBV2 NA NA TGTGCCAGCAGGATAACTTGGAGTAGGAGCTCTGGAAACACCATATATTTT CASRITWSRSSGNTIYF
14 TRBJ2-7 TRBV5-1 TRBD2 NA TGCGCCAGCAGCTTGGTTAGCGGGAACTACGAGCAGTACTTC CASSLVSGNYEQYF
16 TRBJ1-1 TRBV30 NA NA TGTGCCTGGAGTGTACGCTCATTCGGTTATGACACTGAAGCTTTCTTT CAWSVRSFGYDTEAFF
16 TRBJ1-2 TRBV10-2 NA NA TGCGCCAGCAGGGCTCCGACAGGCGGCGGAGAGGGCGGCTACACCTTC CASRAPTGGGEGGYTF
14 TRBJ1-2 TRBV13 TRBD1 NA TGTGCCAGCAGCTCACAGGGGCAGGTGAGGGGCTACACCTTC CASSSQGQVRGYTF
16 TRBJ2-3 TRBV4-3 NA NA TGCGCCAGCAGCCAAGGTCTCGAGGGATGGTTAGATACGCAGTATTTT CASSQGLEGWLDTQYF
14 TRBJ1-6 TRBV18 NA NA TGTGCCAGCTCACCAGCGGGTCGTAATTCACCCCTCCACTTT CASSPAGRNSPLHF
13 TRBJ2-3 TRBV29-1 NA once TGCAGCGTTTTACGGGGGGCAGGGGATACGCAGTATTTT CSVLRGAGDTQYF
15 TRBJ1-2 TRBV14 TRBD1 few TGTGCCAGCAGCCCCTTACTACAGGGGGCGTATGGCTACACCTTC CASSPLLQGAYGYTF
15 TRBJ2-3 TRBV6-6 TRBD1 NA TGTGCCGGCAGTGGCCGGGACAGGGACGTGGATACGCAGTATTTT CAGSGRDRDVDTQYF
11 TRBJ1-2 TRBV29-1 NA few TGCAGCGCCCGGGGGGGCAATGGCTACACCTTC CSARGGNGYTF
12 TRBJ2-7 TRBV27 NA NA TGTGCCAGCTCTGGAGACGCCTACGAGCAGTACTTC CASSGDAYEQYF
16 TRBJ2-3 TRBV7-9 NA NA TGTTCCAGCAGCTTAGGTTCAAGGGGTGTTGGAGATACGCAGTATTTT CSSSLGSRGVGDTQYF
14 TRBJ2-1 TRBV25-1 TRBD2 NA TGTGCCAGCAGAATGGCGGGGGGAGACAATGAGCAGTTCTTC CASRMAGGDNEQFF
14 TRBJ1-4 TRBV29-1 TRBD1 NA TGCAGCGTATCCCGGGACAGGGCTTCTGAAAAACTGTTTTTT CSVSRDRASEKLFF
14 TRBJ1-4 TRBV6-5 TRBD1 NA TGTGCCAGCGCCCGGGACAGGGTTGCTGAAAAACTGTTTTTT CASARDRVAEKLFF
13 TRBJ2-3 TRBV19 NA NA TGTGCCAGCCCGTCGGGGGGCGCAGATACGCAGTATTTT CASPSGGADTQYF
13 TRBJ2-1 TRBV29-1 NA NA TGCAGCGTTGTAAGACTAACGGACAATGAGCAGTTCTTC CSVVRLTDNEQFF
13 TRBJ1-5 TRBV6-5 NA few TGTGCCAGCGCCTACATGGGAGGTCAGCCCCAGCATTTT CASAYMGGQPQHF
17 TRBJ1-1 TRBV11-1 TRBD1 NA TGTGCCAGCAGCTTATTCCGGGACAGCATCATGAACACTGAAGCTTTCTTT CASSLFRDSIMNTEAFF
14 TRBJ1-1 TRBV5-1 NA NA TGCGCCAGCAGCTGGATCGACACGAACACTGAAGCTTTCTTT CASSWIDTNTEAFF
18 TRBJ1-3 TRBV18 NA few TGTGCCAGCTCACCAGCCCGGACAGCCTCGCCCGGTGGAAACACCATATATTTT CASSPARTASPGGNTIYF
17 TRBJ2-7 TRBV7-2 NA NA TGTGCCAGCAGCTTTGGAGTGGGCAGCGGTAGGTCCTACGAGCAGTACTTC CASSFGVGSGRSYEQYF
13 TRBJ1-2 TRBV7-9 NA NA TGTGCCAGCAGCTCTTACACAGGATATGGCTACACCTTC CASSSYTGYGYTF
16 TRBJ2-7 TRBV28 TRBD2 NA TGTGCCAGCAGTTTCAATAGCGGGGTTAGCTCCTACGAGCAGTACTTC CASSFNSGVSSYEQYF
16 TRBJ1-2 TRBV7-9 TRBD1 NA TGTGCCAGCAGCATGGACAGGGGGCCGGGCGTGAATGGCTACACCTTC CASSMDRGPGVNGYTF
15 TRBJ2-7 TRBV5-5 NA NA TGTGCCAGCAGCTTGTTTCCCGGGAATGCCTACGAGCAGTACTTC CASSLFPGNAYEQYF
12 TRBJ1-1 TRBV19 NA NA TGTGCCAGTAGCCACCCGCGATCTGAAGCTTTCTTT CASSHPRSEAFF
13 TRBJ2-7 TRBV9 NA NA TGTGCCAGCAGCGCACGGACAGCCTACGAGCAGTACTTC CASSARTAYEQYF
14 TRBJ2-7 TRBV7-9 TRBD1 NA TGTGCCAGCAGCCTCCCGGGACAGCCTTACGAGCAGTACTTC CASSLPGQPYEQYF